This T cell receptor beta chain is drawn from a study of blood T cell repertoires in COVID-19. At the level of the study: In each case, the material was cDNA or gDNA derived from T cells, B-cell-depleted T cells, or PBMCs.

In the source study's methods: Amplifying reference gene primers gave estimates of nucleated cell counts. This table comes from immunoSEQ multiplex PCR, and its TCRdb copy is limited to in-frame clones, with some not included. Clonal size and the V and J genes are those of that table, whereas D and trimming came from the DNA. The repertoire holds around 95,000 clones, with about 80% as singletons. The receptor's source is a man in his sixties or seventies with active or convalescent COVID-19. Material for sequencing was peripheral blood.

CDR3 region: CASRPAGRSTDTQYF. CDR3 coding DNA: TGCGCCAGCAGGCCAGCGGGAAGAAGCACAGATACGCAGTATTTT. The chain recombines TRBV5-1 with TRBJ2-3; 7 positions agree with TRBD2. This CDR3 has 15 amino acids. CDR1 SGHRS and CDR2 YFSETQ come from the germline V gene. V dropped 5 bases and J dropped 0; count of bases not matched to a gene: 6.